The 18 T cell receptor beta chains given below trace back to one sample, sequenced in a study of OX40 agonist ivuxolimab in advanced cancers. Profiled with immunoSEQ multiplex PCR; TCRdb holds only in-frame clones, not every one. The table has some 46,000 clones, around 88% seen once. Sequences were derived from CD4+ or CD8+ T cells sorted from blood, sampled in a trial of the OX40 agonist ivuxolimab. These TCRs come from an adult with an advanced solid tumor such as melanoma, head and neck, liver or kidney cancer.

The chain recombines TRBV27 with TRBJ1-1, with TRBD1 as a possible D gene (5 bases). The V end was cut by 1 base, the J end by 2 bases, with 11 bases between. This CDR3 has 15 amino acids. In germline, CDR1 is MNHEY, CDR2 SMNVEV (reference sequence). In nucleotides, the CDR3 is TGTGCCAGCAGTTTATGGGGCGGGGGAAACACTGAAGCTTTCTTT. Amino acids: CASSLWGGGNTEAFF.

This chain links TRBV6-6 with TRBJ2-1; D tentatively fits TRBD1 or TRBD2 (5 bases each). Trimming took off 2 bases at V and 4 bases at J, with 9 bases between the two ends. From germline, CDR1 is MNHNY and CDR2 SVGAGI (reference sequence). There are 14 residues in the CDR3. The CDR3 nucleotides read TGTGCCAGCAGTTACAGTGGGACGTACAATGAGCAGTTCTTC. Its protein product is CASSYSGTYNEQFF.

V usage is TRBV7-3 and J usage is TRBJ2-3; possibly TRBD2 for D (5 bases). CDR3 length: 13 residues. The ends were cut back, 3 bases at V and 4 bases at J, with 8 bases in the middle. The germline V gene encodes CDR1 SGHTA and CDR2 FQGTGA. CDR3 in DNA: TGTGCCAGCAGCTTCGCGGGCTCAGATACGCAGTATTTT. It codes for CASSFAGSDTQYF.

The V gene is TRBV5-4, the J gene TRBJ2-5, with D tentatively TRBD1 (6 bases). CDR1 and CDR2 from the germline V gene are SGHNT and YYREEE (reference sequence). Deletions cut 4 bases from V and 1 base from J, with 14 bases between. The length of the CDR3 is 15 residues. The CDR3 loop is CASSHMDRIQETQYF. In DNA form, the CDR3 reads TGTGCCAGCAGCCACATGGACAGAATCCAAGAGACCCAGTACTTC.

The gene calls are TRBV14 and TRBJ2-2; 7 positions match TRBD1. The CDR3 spans 15 residues. The germline gives CDR1 SGHDN, CDR2 FVKESK. J gave up 0 bases and V 5 bases, and 3 bases lay outside the gene matches. The CDR3 sequence is CASSVQGTNTGELFF. The CDR3 nucleotides read TGTGCCAGCAGCGTACAGGGGACGAACACCGGGGAGCTGTTTTTT.

The genes are TRBV19 and TRBJ2-3; TRBD1 aligns across 8 bases. Germline CDR1 reads LNHDA; CDR2 reads SQIVND (reference sequence). The CDR3 length is 16 residues. V was clipped by 6 bases and J by 3 bases; unmatched bases: 11. The CDR3 DNA reads TGTGCCAGTAGCATCTCGGACAGGGTCGGGACAGATACGCAGTATTTT. Translated, it gives CASSISDRVGTDTQYF. The entire variable domain, with the rest obtained from reference TRBV19 and TRBJ2-3, is as follows: DGGITQSPKYLFRKEGQNVTLSCEQNLNHDAMYWYRQDPGQGLRLIYYSQIVNDFQKGDIAEGYSVSREKKESFPLTVTSAQKNPTAFYLCASSISDRVGTDTQYFGPGTRLTVL.

The V gene is TRBV5-5, the J gene TRBJ2-5, with 10 bases aligning to TRBD1. The V gene end was trimmed by 3 bases and the J gene end by 0 bases; junction bases not matched to a gene: 5. This CDR3 spans 16 amino acids. From germline, CDR1 is SGHKS and CDR2 YYEKEE (reference sequence). CDR3 sequence reads: CASSSGGTGDQETQYF. CDR3 coding DNA: TGTGCCAGCAGCTCGGGAGGGACAGGGGACCAAGAGACCCAGTACTTC.

The rearrangement links TRBV7-3 to TRBJ2-3; the match to TRBD1 covers 9 bases. CDR1 is SGHTA, CDR2 FQGTGA, per germline. With 4 bases clipped from V and 4 bases from J, the junction kept 6 bases outside the gene matches. The CDR3 runs 15 residues. CDR3 residues: CASSSRTGAADTQYF. In DNA form, the CDR3 reads TGTGCCAGCAGCTCCCGGACAGGGGCGGCAGATACGCAGTATTTT. The full variable domain, rest sourced from reference TRBV7-3 and TRBJ2-3, is GAGVSQTPSNKVTEKGKYVELRCDPISGHTALYWYRQSLGQGPEFLIYFQGTGAADDSGLPNDRFFAVRPEGSVSTLKIQRTERGDSAVYLCASSSRTGAADTQYFGPGTRLTVL.

V gene TRBV19 combines with J gene TRBJ1-6, with D hard to call. Germline V CDR1 and CDR2: LNHDA, SQIVND (reference sequence). The length of the CDR3 is 18 residues. The ends were cut back, 5 bases at V and 0 bases at J, with 17 bases in the middle. The CDR3 protein is CASSWTPAGSSYNSPLHF. In nucleotides, the CDR3 is TGTGCCAGTAGTTGGACCCCGGCGGGGAGCTCCTATAATTCACCCCTCCACTTT.

The chain uses TRBV6-5 and TRBJ2-7; 11 nucleotides align to TRBD1. CDR1 is MNHEY, CDR2 SVGAGI, per germline. CDR3 size: 14 residues. The trim removed 2 bases at V and 5 bases at J, leaving 2 bases unmatched. The CDR3 nucleotides read TGTGCCAGCAGTTACCCGGGACAGGGGGACGAGCAGTACTTC. It specifies CASSYPGQGDEQYF.

In nucleotides, the CDR3 is TGCGCCAGCCAAACAGGGGGCGCGGGCTACGAGCAGTACTTC. It translates to CASQTGGAGYEQYF. The chain recombines TRBV5-1 with TRBJ2-7; 9 bases map to TRBD1. After removal of 7 bases from V and 3 bases from J, the junction contained 8 bases not matched to a gene. The length of the CDR3 is 14 residues. CDR1 is SGHRS, CDR2 YFSETQ, per germline. The entire variable domain, with the rest obtained from reference TRBV5-1 and TRBJ2-7, is as follows: KAGVTQTPRYLIKTRGQQVTLSCSPISGHRSVSWYQQTPGQGLQFLFEYFSETQRNKGNFPGRFSGRQFSNSRSEMNVSTLELGDSALYLCASQTGGAGYEQYFGPGTRLTVT.

Only a few counts were recorded for this clone. V and J are TRBV27 and TRBJ2-3; D not certain. The V gene lost 2 bases and the J gene lost 1 base, with 10 bases spanning the gap. From germline, CDR1 is MNHEY and CDR2 SMNVEV (reference sequence). The CDR3 runs 15 residues. CDR3 in amino acids: CASSLRVVGTDTQYF. The CDR3 region has the DNA TGTGCCAGCAGTTTACGAGTAGTCGGCACAGATACGCAGTATTTT.

The CDR3 bases are TGTGCCAGCCGGCGGGACACCACGAACACCGGGGAGCTGTTTTTT. This sequence encodes CASRRDTTNTGELFF. The rearrangement uses TRBV6-6 and TRBJ2-2, with D perhaps TRBD1 or TRBD2 (6 bases each). The CDR3 totals 15 residues. V was cut by 8 bases and J by 0 bases, with 13 bases left in between. CDR1 and CDR2 (germline): MNHNY, SVGAGI (reference sequence).

The V call is TRBV19, the J call TRBJ2-2; 14 bases agree with TRBD2. Germline CDR1 LNHDA, CDR2 SQIVND (reference sequence). The trim removed 1 base at V and 11 bases at J, leaving 3 bases unmatched. The CDR3 totals 15 residues. For the CDR3, the DNA is TGTGCCAGTAGTATAGTGACTAGCGGGAGGGCCGAGCTGTTTTTT. This translates into CASSIVTSGRAELFF.

The CDR3 is CASSPYTDTQYF. As DNA, the CDR3 is TGTGCCAGCAGCCCCTACACAGATACGCAGTATTTT. The chain links TRBV9 to TRBJ2-3; D remains unclear. Germline CDR1 SGDLS, CDR2 YYNGEE. This CDR3 contains 12 residues. The V end was cut by 4 bases, the J end by 2 bases, with 5 bases between.

The V gene is TRBV7-3, the J gene TRBJ2-7; D uncertain. CDR1 is SGHTA, CDR2 FQGTGA, per germline. This CDR3 region has 14 residues. The V and J ends lost 11 bases and 0 bases respectively, with 17 bases between them. As DNA, the CDR3 is TGTGCCGGACCCCAGGCACTACTCTCCTACGAGCAGTACTTC. It is translated as CAGPQALLSYEQYF.

This chain joins TRBV19 and TRBJ2-7; 8 nucleotides match TRBD2. The length of the CDR3 is 13 residues. V shed 4 bases and J 4 bases; nucleotides not matched to a gene: 3. The germline V gene has CDR1 LNHDA and CDR2 SQIVND (reference sequence). DNA for the CDR3: TGTGCCAGTAGTAGAACTAGCGGATACGAGCAGTACTTC. Translation: CASSRTSGYEQYF.

The sample holds a few counts of this clone. The V gene is TRBV6-5, the J gene TRBJ2-7, with D uncertain. Germline V lookup: CDR1 MNHEY, CDR2 SVGAGI. The CDR3 extends over 11 amino acids. V was shortened by 7 bases and J by 4 bases, with 8 bases between the two germline ends. In DNA form, the CDR3 reads TGTGCCAGCACCTACGGGTACGAGCAGTACTTC. Translated: CASTYGYEQYF.